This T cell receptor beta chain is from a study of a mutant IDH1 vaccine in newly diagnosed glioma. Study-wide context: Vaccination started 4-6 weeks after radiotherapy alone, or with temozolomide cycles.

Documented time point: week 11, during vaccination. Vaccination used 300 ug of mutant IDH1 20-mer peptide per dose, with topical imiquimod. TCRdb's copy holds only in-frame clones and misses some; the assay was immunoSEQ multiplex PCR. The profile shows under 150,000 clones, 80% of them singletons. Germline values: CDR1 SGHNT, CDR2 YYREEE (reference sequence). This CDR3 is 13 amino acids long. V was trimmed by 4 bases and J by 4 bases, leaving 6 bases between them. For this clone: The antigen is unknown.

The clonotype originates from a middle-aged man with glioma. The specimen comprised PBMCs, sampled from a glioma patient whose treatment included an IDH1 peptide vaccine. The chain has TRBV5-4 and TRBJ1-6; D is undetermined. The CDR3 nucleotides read TGTGCCAGCAGCAGACGGTATAATTCACCCCTCCACTTT. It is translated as CASSRRYNSPLHF.